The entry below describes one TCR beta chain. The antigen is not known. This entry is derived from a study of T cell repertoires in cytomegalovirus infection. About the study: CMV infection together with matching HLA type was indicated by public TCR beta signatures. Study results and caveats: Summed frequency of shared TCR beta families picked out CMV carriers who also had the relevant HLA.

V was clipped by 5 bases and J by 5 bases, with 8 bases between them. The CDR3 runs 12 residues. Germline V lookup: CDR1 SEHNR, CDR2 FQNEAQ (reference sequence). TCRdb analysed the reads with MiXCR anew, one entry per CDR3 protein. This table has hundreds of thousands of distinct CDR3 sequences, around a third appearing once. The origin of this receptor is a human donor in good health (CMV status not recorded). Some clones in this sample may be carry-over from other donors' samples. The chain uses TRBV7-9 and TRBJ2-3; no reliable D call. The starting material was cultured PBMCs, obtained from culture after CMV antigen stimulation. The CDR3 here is CASSPRIDTQYF. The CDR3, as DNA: TGTGCCAGCAGCCCGCGGATAGATACGCAGTATTTT.